This T cell receptor (beta chain) was captured in a study of blood T cell repertoires in COVID-19. At the level of the study: Samples taken during acute and convalescent COVID-19 were collected in the United States, Italy and Spain. From T cells, B-cell-depleted T cells, or PBMCs came the material, which was cDNA or gDNA.

The CDR3 is 15 amino acids. Germline V gives CDR1 SNHLY, CDR2 FYNNEI. The germline V and J ends were trimmed by 6 bases and 5 bases, with 16 bases remaining between them. As originally analysed: Amplification from reference gene primers served as the basis for estimated nucleated cell counts. Libraries were prepared by immunoSEQ multiplex PCR; TCRdb keeps only in-frame clonotypes and omits some of them. D and trimming come from the DNA, and the V and J calls and clone size come from that table. The sample holds about 140,000 clones, approximately 85% seen once. Sequencing input: peripheral blood. The V gene is TRBV2, the J gene TRBJ2-2; possible D gene TRBD2, 5 bases. The receptor was isolated from a woman older than 75 with acute or convalescent COVID-19. The CDR3 is CASRYNPTKTGELFF. The CDR3 region has the DNA TGTGCCAGCAGGTATAACCCGACTAAAACCGGGGAGCTGTTTTTT.